Reported below is one T cell receptor (beta chain). This sample is drawn from a study of long-term antiretroviral therapy in people with HIV. They ran version v3.0 of the immunoSEQ assay at survey level. Assay used: immunoSEQ multiplex PCR; TCRdb lists only in-frame clones, some missing. The table has roughly 21,000 clones, roughly 80% seen once. The CDR3 is 14 residues long. Germline V gene data show CDR1 as SGHTA and CDR2 as FQGTGA. With 5 bases clipped from V and 4 bases from J, the junction kept 3 bases outside the gene matches. The sample consisted of unsorted PBMCs, taken 0.2 years after starting antiretroviral therapy. The origin of this receptor is a woman in her 30s with HIV. The gene calls are TRBV7-3 and TRBJ2-3, with 10 bases matching TRBD2. The CDR3 region has the DNA TGTGCCAGCAGCCCCGGGACTAGCGCAGATACGCAGTATTTT. This translates into CASSPGTSADTQYF.